The sequence of this T cell receptor beta chain was determined in a study of blood T cell repertoires in COVID-19. For the study at large: The United States, Italy and Spain supplied acute and convalescent COVID-19 samples. The cDNA or gDNA used as material had been derived from T cells, B-cell-depleted T cells, or PBMCs.

Germline V gene lookup returns CDR1 KGHDR and CDR2 SFDVKD. Trimming removed 1 base at V and 6 bases at J, with 7 bases between. The CDR3 runs to 13 residues. Study processing details: Amplification with reference gene primers provided the estimates of nucleated cell counts. Clones were sequenced by immunoSEQ multiplex PCR, and TCRdb holds only the in-frame ones, with some missing. V, J and clone size are those of that table, while D and trimming were read from the DNA. This table has about 360,000 clones, more than 85% appearing once. This clonotype was sampled from a human donor in a cohort sampled during active COVID-19. The chain recombines TRBV24-1 with TRBJ2-3; no reliable D call. Sequencing was done on a sample of peripheral blood. CDR3 region: CATSDFLGDTQYF. CDR3 DNA sequence: TGTGCCACCAGTGATTTTCTGGGCGATACGCAGTATTTT.